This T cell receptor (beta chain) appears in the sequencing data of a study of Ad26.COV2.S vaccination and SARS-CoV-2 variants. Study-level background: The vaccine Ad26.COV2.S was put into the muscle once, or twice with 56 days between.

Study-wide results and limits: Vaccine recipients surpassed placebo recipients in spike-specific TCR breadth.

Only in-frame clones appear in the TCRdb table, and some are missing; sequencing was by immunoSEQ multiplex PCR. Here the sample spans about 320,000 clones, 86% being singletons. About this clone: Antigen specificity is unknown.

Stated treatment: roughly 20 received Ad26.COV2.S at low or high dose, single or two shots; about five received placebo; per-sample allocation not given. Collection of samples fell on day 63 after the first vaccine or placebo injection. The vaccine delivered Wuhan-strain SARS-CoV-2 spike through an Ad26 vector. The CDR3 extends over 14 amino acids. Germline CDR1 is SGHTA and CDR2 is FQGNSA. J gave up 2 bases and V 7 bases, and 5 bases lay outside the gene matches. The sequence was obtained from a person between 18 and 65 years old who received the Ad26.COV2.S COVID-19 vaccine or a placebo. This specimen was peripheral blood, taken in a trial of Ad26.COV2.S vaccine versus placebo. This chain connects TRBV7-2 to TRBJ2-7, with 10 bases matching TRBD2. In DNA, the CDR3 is TGTGCCAGCACTAGCGGGGGCAAAACCTACGAGCAGTACTTC. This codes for CASTSGGKTYEQYF.